This TCR beta chain was captured by sequencing in a study of blood T cells in healthy people across ages. Germline assignment: CDR1 SGHRS and CDR2 YFSETQ. Trimming cost V 1 base and J 8 bases, with 10 bases left between them. This CDR3 has 14 residues. Whole-study findings and limits: Possibly, changes in expanded clonotypes were confounded because donor CMV status was unknown.

Combining a sample-barcoded 5' primer with a J-beta primer mix, a second PCR ran for 7 to 11 cycles. MiXCR, run by TCRdb on the 5' RACE reads, gives a single entry per CDR3 protein. The sample contains roughly 1,700,000 distinct CDR3 sequences, 28% of which appear only once. With regard to this clonotype: Its matching antigen is unknown.

The sample taken for sequencing was blood. The chain couples TRBV5-1 to TRBJ1-6; TRBD1 is a possible D gene (5 bases). The clonotype originates from a woman aged 25 to 39 in good health. This chain's CDR3 is CASSLQQGDSPLHF. CDR3 bases: TGCGCCAGCAGCTTGCAGCAGGGCGATTCACCCCTCCACTTT.